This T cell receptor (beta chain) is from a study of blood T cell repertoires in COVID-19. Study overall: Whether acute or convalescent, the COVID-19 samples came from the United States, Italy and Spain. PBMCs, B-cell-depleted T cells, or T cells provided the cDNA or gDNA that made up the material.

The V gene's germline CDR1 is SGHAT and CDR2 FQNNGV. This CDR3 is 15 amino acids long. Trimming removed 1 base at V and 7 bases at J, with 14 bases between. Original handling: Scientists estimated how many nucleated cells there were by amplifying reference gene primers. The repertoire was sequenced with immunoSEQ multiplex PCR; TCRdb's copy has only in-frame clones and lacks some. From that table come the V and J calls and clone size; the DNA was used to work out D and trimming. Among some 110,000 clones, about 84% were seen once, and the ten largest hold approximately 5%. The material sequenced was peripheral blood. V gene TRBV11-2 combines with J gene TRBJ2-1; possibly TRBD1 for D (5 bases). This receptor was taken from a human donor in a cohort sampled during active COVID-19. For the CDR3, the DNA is TGTGCCAGCAGCTTAGCAAGTCCGGCAGGGAATGAGCAGTTCTTC. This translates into CASSLASPAGNEQFF.